These 11 T cell receptor beta chains share one sample of origin, sequenced in a study of CD8 T cells in Susac syndrome (dated by TCRdb to about 2019). Library generation was performed with the immunoSEQ multiplex PCR assay. RNA was extracted using the RNeasy kit, and about 0.5 to 1 microgram was reverse transcribed with random hexamers. The raw public reads went through TCRdb reprocessing: fastp at Q25, MiXCR clone calling, in-frame beta chains kept. Rows with one shared CDR3 protein collapse into an entry with the most common genes and DNA. In all, the sample holds 200,000 to 250,000 distinct CDR3 sequences, and approximately 94% of those were seen once. The ten most abundant clones make up approximately 0.15% of the sample. The sample consisted of CD4+ T cells from PBMCs. The receptors were gathered from a human donor with Susac syndrome.

This sequence joins TRBV3-1 and TRBJ2-5; D unresolved. V dropped 0 bases and J dropped 2 bases, with 10 bases sitting between them. Germline V lookup: CDR1 LGHDT, CDR2 YNNKEL (reference sequence). This CDR3 region has 15 residues. The CDR3 DNA reads as TGTGCCAGCAGCCAAGATGCCCTATCACAAGAGACCCAGTACTTC. Its protein product is CASSQDALSQETQYF.

The chain uses TRBV6-2 or TRBV6-3 and TRBJ2-3; D remains ambiguous. CDR1 is MNHEY, CDR2 SVGEGT, per germline. The CDR3 is 15 amino acids. Trimming removed 8 bases from V and 4 bases from J, with 19 bases in between. Written as DNA, the CDR3 is TGTGCCAGCCGACCCAACACGGGTGGATCAGATACGCAGTATTTT. It translates to CASRPNTGGSDTQYF.

This clonotype was seen a single time. The V and J genes are TRBV24-1 and TRBJ2-4; 7 bases line up with TRBD2. The CDR3 has 15 amino acids. Germline V gives CDR1 KGHDR, CDR2 SFDVKD. Germline trimming cut 4 bases from V and 6 bases from J; bases unmatched to any gene: 8. The CDR3 spells CATSDGGTPGNIQYF. The CDR3 DNA reads TGTGCCACCAGTGACGGGGGGACTCCCGGAAACATTCAGTACTTC.

The rearrangement joins TRBV30 to TRBJ1-4; D remains ambiguous. Deletions cut 0 bases from V and 8 bases from J, with 10 bases between. This CDR3 has 13 amino acids. Germline V gene lookup returns CDR1 GTSNPN and CDR2 SVGIG (reference sequence). The CDR3 nucleotides are TGTGCCTGGAGTGTTTGGCCAGAAGAAAAACTGTTTTTT. Protein sequence: CAWSVWPEEKLFF.

The gene calls are TRBV30 and TRBJ1-4, with 10 bases identical to TRBD1. The CDR3 is 16 residues long. Germline values: CDR1 GTSNPN, CDR2 SVGIG (reference sequence). V shed 1 base, J shed 2 bases, and the junction held 4 bases outside the gene matches. CDR3 nucleotides: TGTGCCTGGAGTGCTCCGGACAGGGGGACTAATGAAAAACTGTTTTTT. This gives the protein CAWSAPDRGTNEKLFF.

The chain employs TRBV3-1 and TRBJ2-1, with D possibly matching TRBD2 (5 bases). Germline CDR1 LGHDT, CDR2 YNNKEL (reference sequence). The V gene lost 0 bases and the J gene lost 5 bases, with 8 bases spanning the gap. The CDR3 sequence is 14 residues long. The CDR3 loop reads CASSQDSADNEQFF. The CDR3 DNA sequence: TGTGCCAGCAGCCAAGATAGCGCGGACAATGAGCAGTTCTTC.

V gene TRBV20-1 combines with J gene TRBJ2-5, with 10 bases identical to TRBD2. Trimming cost V 1 base and J 3 bases; bases outside gene matches: 5. The germline CDR1 and CDR2 sequences are DFQATT and SNEGSKA (reference sequence). CDR3 size: 15 residues. The CDR3 coding sequence is TGCAGTGCTAGAGTAGGAACTAGCGGGAAAGAGACCCAGTACTTC. It specifies CSARVGTSGKETQYF.

The chain has TRBV18 and TRBJ2-1, with 11 positions matching TRBD2. The CDR3 consists of 16 residues. V lost 11 bases, J lost 3 bases, and 12 bases stayed unmatched. Germline-derived CDR1 and CDR2 are KGHSH and LQKENI. DNA of the CDR3: TGTGCCTTCTCACCACCGACTAGCGGGGTCTACAATGAGCAGTTCTTC. It yields the protein CAFSPPTSGVYNEQFF. Looking up the rest from reference TRBV18 and TRBJ2-1 gives the full variable domain: NAGVMQNPRHLVRRRGQEARLRCSPMKGHSHVYWYRQLPEEGLKFMVYLQKENIIDESGMPKERFSAEFPKEGPSILRIQQVVRGDSAAYFCAFSPPTSGVYNEQFFGPGTRLTVL.

This chain uses TRBV24-1 with TRBJ1-1; perhaps TRBD1 as D (5 bases). The CDR3 sequence is 12 residues long. Germline assignment: CDR1 KGHDR and CDR2 SFDVKD. Trimming took 9 bases from V and 5 from J, leaving 12 bases between them. In nucleotides, the CDR3 is TGTGCCACCGGGGACCAACAGACTGAAGCTTTCTTT. It is translated as CATGDQQTEAFF.

The rearrangement joins TRBV4-3 to TRBJ1-1, with 9 bases that match TRBD1. The germline CDR1 and CDR2 sequences are LGHNA and YSLEER. The CDR3 contains 16 residues. V trimming: 2 bases; J trimming: 5 bases; junction bases outside the gene matches: 9. This CDR3 is CASSQPGQGGKTEAFF. The CDR3 coding sequence is TGCGCCAGCAGCCAACCGGGACAGGGCGGTAAGACTGAAGCTTTCTTT.

The chain has TRBV7-9 and TRBJ2-5; TRBD2 might be the D (6 bases). CDR1 is SEHNR and CDR2 is FQNEAQ in the germline V gene (reference sequence). The germline V and J ends were trimmed by 1 base and 5 bases, with 11 bases remaining between them. CDR3 size: 14 residues. The CDR3 sequence: CASSLGSRGETQYF. The CDR3 DNA sequence: TGTGCCAGCAGCTTAGGTAGCCGGGGGGAGACCCAGTACTTC.